This paragraph covers one T cell receptor (beta chain) sequence. The source of the sample is a study of blood T cell repertoires in COVID-19. Study summary: The United States, Italy and Spain supplied acute and convalescent COVID-19 samples. PBMCs, B-cell-depleted T cells, or T cells were the source of the cDNA or gDNA that made up the material.

Per the study methods: Researchers report that nucleated cell counts were estimated from reference gene primer amplification. This table comes from immunoSEQ multiplex PCR, and its TCRdb copy is limited to in-frame clones, with some not included. That table furnishes V, J and clone size, whereas the DNA furnished D and trimming. Found here are more than 85,000 clones, roughly 84% of them singletons; the top ten hold 7.9%. This CDR3 spans 17 amino acids. CDR1 is MNHEY, CDR2 SMNVEV, per germline (reference sequence). The V and J ends lost 6 bases and 4 bases respectively, with 21 bases between them. This receptor was obtained from a woman of 80 years or more with active or convalescent COVID-19. Sequenced material: peripheral blood. The chain employs TRBV27 and TRBJ1-4; D is possibly TRBD1 (5 bases). For the CDR3, the DNA is TGTGCCAGCAGGGGACCGCGGGGGTTGGGGGGTAATGAAAAACTGTTTTTT. Encoded protein: CASRGPRGLGGNEKLFF.